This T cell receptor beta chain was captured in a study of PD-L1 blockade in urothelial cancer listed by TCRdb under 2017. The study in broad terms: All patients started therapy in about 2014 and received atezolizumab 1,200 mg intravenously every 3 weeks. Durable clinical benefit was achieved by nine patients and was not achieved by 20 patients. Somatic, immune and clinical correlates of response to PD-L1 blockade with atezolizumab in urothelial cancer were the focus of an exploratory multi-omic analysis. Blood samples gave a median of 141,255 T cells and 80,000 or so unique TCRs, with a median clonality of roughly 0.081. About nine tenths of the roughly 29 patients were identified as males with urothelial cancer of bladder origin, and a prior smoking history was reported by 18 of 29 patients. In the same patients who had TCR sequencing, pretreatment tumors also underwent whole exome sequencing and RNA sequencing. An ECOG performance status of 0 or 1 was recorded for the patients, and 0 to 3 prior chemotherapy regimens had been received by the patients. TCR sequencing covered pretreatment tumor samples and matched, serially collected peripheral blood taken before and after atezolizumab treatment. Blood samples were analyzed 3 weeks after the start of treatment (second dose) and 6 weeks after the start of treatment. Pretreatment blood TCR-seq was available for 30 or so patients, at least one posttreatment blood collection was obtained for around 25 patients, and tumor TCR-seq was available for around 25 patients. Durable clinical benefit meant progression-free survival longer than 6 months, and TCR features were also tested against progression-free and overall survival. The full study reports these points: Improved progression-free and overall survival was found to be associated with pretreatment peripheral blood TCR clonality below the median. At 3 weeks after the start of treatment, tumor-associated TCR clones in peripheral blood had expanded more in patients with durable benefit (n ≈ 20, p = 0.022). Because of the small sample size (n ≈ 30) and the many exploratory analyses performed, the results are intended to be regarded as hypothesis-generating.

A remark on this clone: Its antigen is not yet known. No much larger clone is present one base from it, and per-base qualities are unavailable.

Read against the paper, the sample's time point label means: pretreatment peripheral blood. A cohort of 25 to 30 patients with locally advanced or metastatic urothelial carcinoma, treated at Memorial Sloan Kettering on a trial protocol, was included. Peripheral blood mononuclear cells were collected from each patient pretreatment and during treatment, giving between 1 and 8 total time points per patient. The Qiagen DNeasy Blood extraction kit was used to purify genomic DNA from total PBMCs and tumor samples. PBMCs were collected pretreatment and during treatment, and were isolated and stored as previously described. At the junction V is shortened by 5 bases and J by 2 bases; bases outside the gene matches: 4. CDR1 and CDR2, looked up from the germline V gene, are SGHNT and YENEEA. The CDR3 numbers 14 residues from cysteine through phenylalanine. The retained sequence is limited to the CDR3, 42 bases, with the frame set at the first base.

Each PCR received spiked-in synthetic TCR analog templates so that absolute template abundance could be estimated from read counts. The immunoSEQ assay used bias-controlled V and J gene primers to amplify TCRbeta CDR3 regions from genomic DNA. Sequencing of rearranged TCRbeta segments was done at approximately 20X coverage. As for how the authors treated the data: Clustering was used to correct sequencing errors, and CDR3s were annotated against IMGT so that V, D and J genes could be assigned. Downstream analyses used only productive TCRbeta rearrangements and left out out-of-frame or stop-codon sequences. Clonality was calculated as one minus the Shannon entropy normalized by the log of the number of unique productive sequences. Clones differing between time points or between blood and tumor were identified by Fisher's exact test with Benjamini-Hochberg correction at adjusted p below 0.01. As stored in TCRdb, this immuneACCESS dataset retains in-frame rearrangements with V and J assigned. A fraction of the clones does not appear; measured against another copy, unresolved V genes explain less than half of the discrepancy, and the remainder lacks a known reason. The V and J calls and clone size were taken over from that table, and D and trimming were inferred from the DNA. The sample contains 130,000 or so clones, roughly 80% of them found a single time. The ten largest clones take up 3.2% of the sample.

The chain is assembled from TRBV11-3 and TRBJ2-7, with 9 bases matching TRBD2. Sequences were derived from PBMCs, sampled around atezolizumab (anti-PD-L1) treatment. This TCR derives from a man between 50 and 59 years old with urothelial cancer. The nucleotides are TGTGCCAGCAGCCGAAGCGGGAGGACCTACGAGCAGTACTTC. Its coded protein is CASSRSGRTYEQYF.